The 28 T cell receptor beta chains in this list originate from one sample, sequenced in a study of blood T cell repertoires in COVID-19. Profiling relied on immunoSEQ multiplex PCR, and the TCRdb table lists in-frame clones only, not all of them. This table holds roughly 150,000 clones, about 87% found once. Sequenced material: peripheral blood. Every receptor here comes from a woman aged 70 to 79 with COVID-19, enrolled during active disease.

The chain recombines TRBV11-2 with TRBJ1-5; D ambiguous. This CDR3 spans 15 amino acids. V was clipped by 1 base and J by 2 bases, with 9 bases between them. Germline-derived CDR1 and CDR2 are SGHAT and FQNNGV. In DNA form, the CDR3 reads TGTGCCAGCAGCTTAGGAGGCAGTGGCAATCAGCCCCAGCATTTT. Protein sequence: CASSLGGSGNQPQHF.

The CDR3 DNA follows: TGTGCCAGCAGCCTGAACCCCGGGACAGGGGGCTATGGCTACACCTTC. The encoded protein is CASSLNPGTGGYGYTF. This chain uses TRBV11-2 with TRBJ1-2; 11 nucleotides align to TRBD1. The CDR3 length is 16 residues. In germline, CDR1 is SGHAT, CDR2 FQNNGV. The V segment lost 5 bases and the J segment 4 bases; nucleotides outside the gene matches: 9.

This chain connects TRBV4-2 to TRBJ1-5; tentatively, D is TRBD1 (5 bases). Per the germline V gene, CDR1 is LGHNA and CDR2 is YNFKEQ. The CDR3 has 18 residues. V was trimmed by 1 base and J by 0 bases, leaving 16 bases between them. Here the CDR3 DNA reads TGTGCCAGCAGCCAAGGCTGGGAAGCAGGGTATAGCAATCAGCCCCAGCATTTT. This gives the protein CASSQGWEAGYSNQPQHF.

The gene calls are TRBV18 and TRBJ2-2; D is unresolved. Trimming cost V 2 bases and J 6 bases, with 7 bases left between them. CDR1 and CDR2 (germline): KGHSH, LQKENI. This CDR3 comprises 13 residues. CDR3 nucleotide sequence: TGTGCCAGCTCACCAGTGGTAGCCGGGGAGCTGTTTTTT. This sequence encodes CASSPVVAGELFF.

With respect to this clone: Other nucleotide sequences in the sample specify the same CDR3. The rearrangement uses TRBV5-1 and TRBJ1-2; 8 bases fit TRBD1. CDR1 is SGHRS and CDR2 is YFSETQ in the germline V gene. CDR3 length equals 13 residues. V trimming: 4 bases; J trimming: 3 bases; junction bases outside the gene matches: 2. CDR3 nucleotides: TGCGCCAGCAGCGCGACAGGGGACTATGGCTACACCTTC. It codes for CASSATGDYGYTF.

The CDR3: CASSLFGTSNYGYTF. In DNA, the CDR3 is TGTGCCAGCAGCTTGTTCGGGACATCTAACTATGGCTACACCTTC. The chain is built from TRBV5-6 and TRBJ1-2, with D perhaps matching TRBD1 (6 bases). The CDR3 covers 15 residues. V lost 1 base, J lost 0 bases, and 10 bases lay in between. Looked up from germline, CDR1 is SGHDT and CDR2 is YYEEEE.

This clone was found once. CDR3 DNA sequence: TGTGCCAGCAGTTTCACAGGGGCAACTAATGAAAAACTGTTTTTT. It yields the protein CASSFTGATNEKLFF. The chain recombines TRBV28 with TRBJ1-4; 7 nucleotides align to TRBD1. Germline CDR1 reads MDHEN; CDR2 reads SYDVKM. V shed 3 bases, J shed 0 bases, and the junction held 1 base outside the gene matches. The CDR3 spans 15 residues.

The chain recombines TRBV6-5 with TRBJ2-3; 8 nucleotides line up with TRBD1. Germline CDR1 MNHEY, CDR2 SVGAGI. The CDR3 sequence is 14 residues long. The V segment lost 6 bases and the J segment 1 base; nucleotides outside the gene matches: 3. The CDR3 here is CASSQDRGTDTQYF. The CDR3 DNA is TGTGCCAGCAGCCAGGACAGGGGCACAGATACGCAGTATTTT.

This clone has a single count. The rearrangement joins TRBV30 to TRBJ2-5; D ambiguous. This CDR3 is built from 13 residues. V gave up 2 bases and J gave up 4 bases, with 11 bases separating them. CDR1 is GTSNPN and CDR2 is SVGIG in the germline V gene (reference sequence). The CDR3 region has the DNA TGTGCCTGGAGTATGAGAGGCACAGAGACCCAGTACTTC. This codes for CAWSMRGTETQYF. Complete variable domain (other parts from reference TRBV30 and TRBJ2-5): SQTIHQWPATLVQPVGSPLSLECTVEGTSNPNLYWYRQAAGRGLQLLFYSVGIGQISSEVPQNLSASRPQDRQFILSSKKLLLSDSGFYLCAWSMRGTETQYFGPGTRLLVL.

V and J are TRBV10-2 and TRBJ2-7, with TRBD2 matching 7 bases. The CDR3 length is 14 residues. J lost 3 bases, V lost 2 bases, and 4 bases had no gene match. The germline CDR1 and CDR2 sequences are WSHSY and SAAADI. CDR3 region: CASSERGGIYEQYF. For the CDR3, the DNA is TGCGCCAGCAGTGAGAGGGGAGGGATCTACGAGCAGTACTTC.

The genes are TRBV4-1 and TRBJ2-1; TRBD2 agrees at 14 bases. CDR1 and CDR2 (germline): MGHRA, YSYEKL. The V segment lost 4 bases and the J segment 5 bases; nucleotides outside the gene matches: 7. The CDR3 is 17 residues long. The CDR3 nucleotides read TGCGCCAGCAGCCCTTACGGACTAGCGGGGGGAAACAATGAGCAGTTCTTC. Translating it yields CASSPYGLAGGNNEQFF.

V is TRBV18 and J is TRBJ1-6; D not resolved. There are 15 residues in the CDR3. Trimming shortened V by 0 bases and J by 4 bases, and 7 bases separated the two germline ends. The germline V gene encodes CDR1 KGHSH and CDR2 LQKENI. CDR3 bases: TGTGCCAGCTCACCACCGGAACAGTATAATTCACCCCTCCACTTT. This translates into CASSPPEQYNSPLHF.

About this clone: Other DNA variants within this sample encode the same CDR3. The rearrangement joins TRBV29-1 to TRBJ1-1; TRBD1 agrees at 7 bases. From germline, CDR1 is SQVTM and CDR2 ANQGSEA. The J segment lost 1 base and the V segment lost 5 bases, leaving 4 bases of the junction unmatched. The CDR3 loop spans 13 amino acids. CDR3 nucleotides: TGCAGCGTTCGGACAGGCGGGAACACTGAAGCTTTCTTT. Its translation is CSVRTGGNTEAFF.

V and J are TRBV6-5 and TRBJ1-2, with 8 bases identical to TRBD1. The CDR3 runs 15 residues. The V gene's germline CDR1 is MNHEY and CDR2 SVGAGI. With V trimmed by 2 bases and J by 6 bases, 8 bases remained unmatched. CDR3 residues: CASSYTTGDRDGYTF. CDR3 nucleotides: TGTGCCAGCAGTTACACGACAGGGGACCGCGATGGCTACACCTTC.

This clone was detected a few times. The V call is TRBV5-4, the J call TRBJ1-1; TRBD1 is a possible D gene (5 bases). V lost 6 bases, J lost 2 bases, and 17 bases lay in between. Germline lookup yields CDR1 SGHNT and CDR2 YYREEE (reference sequence). There are 15 residues in the CDR3. Here the CDR3 DNA reads TGTGCCAGCACCAGAGGAACGACAGTTAACACTGAAGCTTTCTTT. As protein: CASTRGTTVNTEAFF.

The chain links TRBV29-1 to TRBJ1-6; unclear D gene. Trimming stripped 6 bases from V and 6 bases from J, with 21 bases between. The CDR3 runs 16 residues. Germline V gives CDR1 SQVTM, CDR2 ANQGSEA. Written as DNA, the CDR3 is TGCAGCGTGACGCGCCCCGGGAAAATGGGTAATTCACCCCTCCACTTT. This encodes CSVTRPGKMGNSPLHF.

CDR3: CASSSGGGQGYGYTF. The CDR3 DNA reads TGTGCCAGCAGTTCCGGGGGGGGACAGGGCTATGGCTACACCTTC. V is TRBV28 and J is TRBJ1-2, with 9 positions matching TRBD1. This CDR3 spans 15 amino acids. CDR1 is MDHEN and CDR2 is SYDVKM in the germline V gene. V lost 4 bases and J lost 4; bases outside the gene matches: 7.

V and J are TRBV11-1 and TRBJ1-3; no reliable D call. Trimming cost V 5 bases and J 5 bases, with 16 bases left between them. The CDR3 is made up of 15 amino acids. Germline values: CDR1 SGHAT, CDR2 FQDESV (reference sequence). Here the CDR3 DNA reads TGTGCCAGCAGCGCCGCTGGGAGTATAAGAAACACCATATATTTT. Translation: CASSAAGSIRNTIYF.

DNA for the CDR3: TGTGCCAGCAGTTCAGGGGCGCCTGAAGCTTTCTTT. Protein sequence: CASSSGAPEAFF. The genes are TRBV21-1 and TRBJ1-1; the D call TRBD1 from the table was never checked on the DNA. TRBV21-1 is an annotated pseudogene. The length of the CDR3 is 12 residues.

V usage is TRBV25-1 and J usage is TRBJ1-1; D possibly corresponds to TRBD1 (6 bases). The V gene lost 8 bases and the J gene lost 3 bases, with 28 bases spanning the gap. This CDR3 is built from 18 residues. CDR1 and CDR2 from the germline V gene are MGHDK and SYGVNS. The CDR3 DNA sequence: TGTGCCAGCCCGATCAGGGACACAAGCACGGGCCCGTACACTGAAGCTTTCTTT. Translating it yields CASPIRDTSTGPYTEAFF.

The J gene is TRBJ1-1, the V gene TRBV5-4; TRBD1 matches at 8 bases. CDR3 length equals 13 residues. Germline values: CDR1 SGHNT, CDR2 YYREEE (reference sequence). V dropped 4 bases and J dropped 5; count of bases not matched to a gene: 4. CDR3 in amino acids: CASSGQGMTEAFF. In DNA, the CDR3 is TGTGCCAGCAGCGGACAGGGAATGACTGAAGCTTTCTTT.

The chain combines TRBV18 with TRBJ2-3; D remains unclear. CDR1 is KGHSH, CDR2 LQKENI, per germline. The CDR3 has 12 amino acids. V shed 3 bases and J shed 4 bases, with 5 bases lying between them. As DNA, the CDR3 is TGTGCCAGCTCACCCCCGTCAGATACGCAGTATTTT. This gives the protein CASSPPSDTQYF.

This chain uses TRBV2 with TRBJ1-5; 7 bases align to TRBD1. The V gene end was trimmed by 6 bases and the J gene end by 3 bases; junction bases not matched to a gene: 8. The CDR3 sequence is 15 residues long. Germline CDR1 and CDR2: SNHLY and FYNNEI. CDR3 DNA: TGTGCCAGCAGGGGGGACAGCTTATTCAATCAGCCCCAGCATTTT. Translating it yields CASRGDSLFNQPQHF.

This sequence joins TRBV2 and TRBJ1-2; the D is unclear. The germline gives CDR1 SNHLY, CDR2 FYNNEI. This CDR3 has 14 residues. Trimming removed 3 bases from V and 5 bases from J, with 13 bases in between. The CDR3 spells CASSDGGGKYGYTF. CDR3 bases: TGTGCCAGCAGTGATGGTGGCGGAAAATATGGCTACACCTTC.

V gene TRBV18 combines with J gene TRBJ1-5; TRBD1 matches 10 bases. CDR3 length: 16 amino acids. Germline V CDR1 and CDR2: KGHSH, LQKENI. The V segment lost 3 bases and the J segment 9 bases; nucleotides outside the gene matches: 11. CDR3 DNA sequence: TGTGCCAGCTCACCTACTAGGACAGGGGGAGGAGGGCCCCAGCATTTT. It translates to CASSPTRTGGGGPQHF. Looking up the rest from reference TRBV18 and TRBJ1-5 gives the full variable domain: NAGVMQNPRHLVRRRGQEARLRCSPMKGHSHVYWYRQLPEEGLKFMVYLQKENIIDESGMPKERFSAEFPKEGPSILRIQQVVRGDSAAYFCASSPTRTGGGGPQHFGDGTRLSIL.

The chain is built from TRBV5-1 and TRBJ2-3, with D hard to call. Germline V gene data show CDR1 as SGHRS and CDR2 as YFSETQ. Trimming cost V 2 bases and J 0 bases, with 7 bases left between them. The CDR3 sequence is 14 residues long. CDR3 protein: CASSFASSTDTQYF. CDR3 bases: TGCGCCAGCAGCTTTGCCAGTAGCACAGATACGCAGTATTTT.

A remark on this clone: The sample contains more than one DNA sequence encoding this CDR3. This chain joins TRBV18 and TRBJ2-5, with D unresolved. V was shortened by 3 bases and J by 5 bases, with 7 bases between the two germline ends. The CDR3 loop spans 12 amino acids. Germline V CDR1 and CDR2: KGHSH, LQKENI. In DNA, the CDR3 is TGTGCCAGCTCACCGTTGCGGGAGACCCAGTACTTC. It codes for CASSPLRETQYF.

J is TRBJ2-2 and V is TRBV10-3; D may be TRBD2 (7 bases). Germline V gene lookup returns CDR1 ENHRY and CDR2 SYGVKD. The CDR3 is made up of 13 amino acids. The CDR3 DNA reads as TGTGGAAGCAGGGGAGGGTCGACCGGGGAGCTGTTTTTT. Its translation: CGSRGGSTGELFF.